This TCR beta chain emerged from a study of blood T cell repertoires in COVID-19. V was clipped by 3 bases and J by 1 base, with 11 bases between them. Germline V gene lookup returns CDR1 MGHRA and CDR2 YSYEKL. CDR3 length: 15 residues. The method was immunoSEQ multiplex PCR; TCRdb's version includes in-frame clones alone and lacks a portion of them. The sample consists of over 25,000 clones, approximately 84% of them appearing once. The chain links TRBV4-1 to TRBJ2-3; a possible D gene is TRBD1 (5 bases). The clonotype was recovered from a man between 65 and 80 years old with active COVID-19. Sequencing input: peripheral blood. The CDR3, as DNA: TGCGCCAGCAGCCATAGTAGGACACGCACAGATACGCAGTATTTT. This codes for CASSHSRTRTDTQYF.